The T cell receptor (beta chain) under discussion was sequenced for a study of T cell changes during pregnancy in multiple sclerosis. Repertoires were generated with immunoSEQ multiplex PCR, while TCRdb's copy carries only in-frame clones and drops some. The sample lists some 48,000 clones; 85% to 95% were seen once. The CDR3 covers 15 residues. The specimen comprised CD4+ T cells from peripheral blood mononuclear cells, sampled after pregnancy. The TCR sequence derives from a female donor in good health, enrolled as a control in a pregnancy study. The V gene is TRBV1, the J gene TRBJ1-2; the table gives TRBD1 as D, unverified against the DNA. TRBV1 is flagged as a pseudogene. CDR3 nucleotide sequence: TGCACCAGCACCCAACAGACAGTCCCCCCTTATGGCTACACCTTC. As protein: CTSTQQTVPPYGYTF.